Listed below are T cell receptor beta chains from one sample, sequenced in a study of regulatory dendritic cells for organ transplantation. Some clones are missing from TCRdb's copy, which holds only in-frame ones; the method was immunoSEQ multiplex PCR. In the table there are almost 30,000 clones, almost 80% of which are singletons. Sequenced sample: memory CD4+ T cells from blood. These receptors were taken from a human donor in good health. Both conserved end residues are part of each CDR3. A D gene is named only where the DNA matches it firmly. Part of the rows lack a size; the others show once, few, many or a class for expanded clones.

size	D	V	J	CDR3	DNA
.	.	TRBV10-3	TRBJ1-2	CAISDLGRSDDGYTF	TGTGCCATCAGTGATTTGGGCAGGAGCGATGATGGCTACACCTTC
few	TRBD1	TRBV30	TRBJ1-5	CAWSWQGERAQHF	TGTGCCTGGAGTTGGCAGGGGGAACGGGCCCAGCATTTT
.	.	TRBV4-2	TRBJ2-7	CASSQERSGDSYEQYF	TGTGCCAGCAGCCAAGAAAGGTCGGGGGACTCCTACGAGCAGTACTTC
.	.	TRBV30	TRBJ2-2	CAWTGDSPTGELFF	TGTGCCTGGACCGGAGACTCACCCACCGGGGAGCTGTTTTTT
.	.	TRBV9	TRBJ1-3	CASSSKGSSGNTIYF	TGTGCCAGCAGCTCTAAGGGGAGCTCTGGAAACACCATATATTTT
.	TRBD1	TRBV9	TRBJ2-5	CASSVGSRGRGQETQYF	TGTGCCAGCAGCGTAGGTAGCAGGGGCAGGGGGCAAGAGACCCAGTACTTC
.	.	TRBV18	TRBJ2-2	CASSPGQRTTGELFF	TGTGCCAGCTCACCAGGACAGAGAACCACCGGGGAGCTGTTTTTT
.	TRBD2	TRBV18	TRBJ2-7	CASSPQGLAGGPYEQYF	TGTGCCAGCTCACCGCAGGGACTAGCGGGAGGGCCCTACGAGCAGTACTTC
few	.	TRBV6-4	TRBJ2-2	CASSQGSDTGELFF	TGTGCCAGCAGTCAGGGTTCTGACACCGGGGAGCTGTTTTTT
.	.	TRBV2	TRBJ1-1	CASSENSNTEAFF	TGTGCCAGCAGTGAAAACAGTAACACTGAAGCTTTCTTT
.	.	TRBV28	TRBJ2-2	CASRRQTDTGELFF	TGTGCCAGCAGGCGTCAGACGGACACCGGGGAGCTGTTTTTT
.	.	TRBV7-6	TRBJ2-3	CASSPIGLSTDTQYF	TGTGCCAGCAGCCCTATAGGGCTTTCCACAGATACGCAGTATTTT
.	.	TRBV4-3	TRBJ2-7	CASSQVYRGAPLSYEQYF	TGCGCCAGCAGCCAAGTTTATCGGGGGGCCCCTCTGTCCTACGAGCAGTACTTC
few	TRBD2	TRBV2	TRBJ2-5	CASTRASGSETQYF	TGTGCCAGCACGAGGGCTAGCGGATCGGAGACCCAGTACTTC
.	.	TRBV7-8	TRBJ2-2	CASRSTRNGELFF	TGTGCCAGCAGGTCCACTAGGAACGGGGAGCTGTTTTTT
.	.	TRBV4-3	TRBJ1-4	CASSPTFATNEKLFF	TGCGCCAGCAGCCCAACTTTTGCAACTAATGAAAAACTGTTTTTT
.	TRBD2	TRBV5-1	TRBJ2-3	CASSLGTSGLDTQYF	TGCGCCAGCAGCTTGGGGACTAGCGGGTTAGATACGCAGTATTTT
.	.	TRBV20-1	TRBJ2-7	CSAMTGYEQYF	TGCAGTGCTATGACAGGATACGAGCAGTACTTC
.	TRBD1	TRBV11-1	TRBJ1-1	CASSLGQGNTEAFF	TGTGCCAGCAGCTTAGGACAGGGTAACACTGAAGCTTTCTTT
.	.	TRBV6-1	TRBJ2-5	CASSEGYETQYF	TGTGCCAGCAGCGAGGGGTATGAGACCCAGTACTTC
.	.	TRBV4-3	TRBJ2-3	CASSQATSAGGTDTQYF	TGCGCCAGCAGCCAAGCCACGTCGGCAGGAGGCACAGATACGCAGTATTTT
.	.	TRBV6-1	TRBJ1-1	CASSEALRTASFF	TGTGCCAGCAGTGAAGCCCTTCGGACAGCCAGTTTCTTT
.	TRBD1	TRBV4-3	TRBJ2-5	CASSQVGTGGETQYF	TGCGCCAGCAGCCAAGTTGGGACAGGCGGAGAGACCCAGTACTTC